This T cell receptor (beta chain) was retrieved from a study of cytomegalovirus exposure and HLA in healthy donors (dated by TCRdb to about 2017). A note on the overall study: According to an earlier analysis of 587 of the donors, 150 million to 200 million T cells yielded approximately 120 million unique TCR beta sequences and more than 250 Gb of sequence data. To predict cytomegalovirus infection status, the study brought together high-throughput TCR immunosequencing, statistical association of individual TCRs with disease status, and machine learning. To decide whether each TCR beta V gene segment behaved as functional or pseudogenic, an earlier analysis of fewer than 750 of the donors relied on high-throughput TCR beta sequencing. Of the 350 to 400 genotyped donors, roughly 85% fell in the genetic ancestry cluster associated with self-reported Caucasian donors. Across 300 to 400 genotyped donors of the cohort, an average of 235,054 unique TCR beta nucleotide sequences per donor were sequenced, and 15% to 20% of those sequences were non-productive. Because of strong linkage in the cohort, five DR-DQ haplotypes were treated as single units for association and clustering. A later genetic analysis used genome-wide SNP genotypes for about three fifths of the roughly 700 donors, treating that subset as a discovery cohort. A later analysis re-examined previously published TCR beta repertoires from around 670 donors and added high-resolution HLA genotyping to investigate patterns of TCR occurrence. The study profiled the T cell repertoires of approximately 700 subjects by immunosequencing and related them to cytomegalovirus serostatus. Roughly 310 gigabases of sequencing data and 80 million or so unique TCR sequences were included in an early release covering roughly 600 HLA-typed donors. Typing coverage varied by locus: roughly 629-630 donors for A, B, C, DRB1 and DQB1; about 520 for DQA1; about 590 for DPA1; roughly 450 for DPB1. The aim of the study was to test whether cataloging public T cell receptors could identify signatures of past pathogen exposure. In the later analysis, no new phenotypic data were used to find candidate immune exposures; instead, reliance was placed on TCR beta sequences and their occurrence across donors. Class I and class II HLA loci were covered by the typing at four-digit resolution. Alongside the repertoire data, information on donor age, sex, ethnicity and CMV serostatus was compiled. All discovery cohort repertoires had been generated using a single sequencing platform. Besides the first cohort of 500 to 700 subjects, a separate validation cohort made up of around 120 different subjects was used. General conclusions and limits of the study: In this cohort, only TCR beta chains were sequenced, and detectable features were limited by the absence of alpha or paired-chain data. A cluster of highly shared sequence variants was judged likely to be a technical artifact of the sequencing pipeline. Linkage disequilibrium might explain the correlated functional status among segregating V segments, but an unknown experimental factor could not be excluded. Presence/absence analyses assumed roughly uniform sequencing depth across donors, an assumption that may not hold. In an earlier analysis of approximately 600 of the donors, most TCR beta V segments were observed in productive rearrangements about 87% or about 30% of the time, broadly matching IMGT annotations. Most CMV-associated TCR beta chains appeared to be HLA-restricted in a later analysis, and the HLA associations seemed to be driven largely by CMV exposure. Several of the top co-occurrence clusters appeared to be linked to parvovirus B19, influenza, CMV and Epstein-Barr virus, according to a later analysis. A later analysis found that TCR association rates varied across HLA loci, with DRB1 alleles showing the most associated TCRs and HLA-C alleles the fewest. At a false discovery rate of 0.05, a later analysis linked approximately 18,000 TCR beta sequences to specific HLA alleles. For the cohort, immune exposure information was limited to CMV serostatus. In both the original and validation cohorts, the classifier was reported to diagnose cytomegalovirus status with high specificity and sensitivity. A later genetic analysis associated a missense DCLRE1C variant with V-gene and J-gene trimming of TCR beta chains, and an independent cohort replicated the association. Assigning TCR associations to individual alleles was difficult when HLA alleles, especially DR and DQ, strongly co-occurred. The authors suggested that the approach could potentially be generalized to other disease states and immunological phenotypes. The study listed approximately 150 TCR beta chains as associated with cytomegalovirus. A further reported finding was that TCR beta sequences accurately predicted the HLA-A and HLA-B alleles for most subjects in the first cohort. Three of the identified cytomegalovirus-associated TCR beta chains were confirmed in vitro to be specific for cytomegalovirus antigens. Compared with the roughly 670-donor mean, donors in an Asian-associated ancestry cluster had fewer N-insertions in productive TCRs, according to a later genetic analysis. Because counts were too low, about 15 rarely observed V segments, including chromosome 9 orphons, were left out of the earlier analysis of a few hundred of the donors. Because HLA typing was missing for some donors at each locus, association tests included only the typed subset. While some public TCRs were present in many individuals, most TCR sequences turned up only very rarely across donors. A later analysis found that HLA-associated TCR beta chains were more clonally expanded and had lower generation probabilities than equally common non-associated chains.

The method behind the library was the immunoSEQ multiplex PCR assay. The multiplex PCR relied on a mix of 60 forward primers for TCR Vbeta segments and 13 reverse primers for TCR Jbeta segments. The CDR3 region of rearranged TCR beta genes was amplified from genomic DNA with a multiplex PCR assay. The Illumina HiSeq System was used to sequence the amplified TCR beta libraries as 87-base-pair reads. The published analysis was carried out like this. In a later analysis, tens of millions of unique TCR beta chains were counted across the roughly 670 repertoires, and around 10 million of these chains were shared by at least two donors. A nearest-neighbor algorithm error-corrected the raw reads and collapsed the reads into unique sequences, merging closely related sequences to remove PCR and sequencing errors. Alignment of CDR3 sequences to IMGT reference sequences was used to assign V, D and J gene segments. Each retained sequence needed at least a six-nucleotide match to both a V gene segment and a J gene segment. A rearrangement counted as productive if the CDR3 had no stop codons and remained in frame with V and J, and every other rearrangement counted as non-productive. CDR3 was defined by IMGT convention, running from the second conserved V-encoded cysteine to the conserved J-encoded phenylalanine. The earlier analysis of some 600 of the donors excluded sequences that lacked an unambiguous match to a single V gene segment. An earlier analysis of approximately 590 of the donors called V segments functional above 56.7% productive rearrangements and segregating when the between-donor standard deviation exceeded 5%. To diagnose cytomegalovirus status from the catalog of TCR beta chain sequences, a statistical classification framework was built. In a later analysis, V and J genes were assigned by comparing TCR nucleotide sequences against IMGT/GENE-DB human TR gene sequences. In a later analysis, CDR3 sequences and most-parsimonious VDJ recombination scenarios were assigned using the TCRdist pipeline. In a later analysis, each TCR beta chain was defined by its CDR3 amino acid sequence together with its V-gene family, and reads without a unique V-gene family were excluded. As a way to deal with suspected cross-contamination and a sequencing artifact, a later analysis dropped 450 to 600 nucleotide sequences that were highly shared and had low generation probability. In a later analysis, a clonal expansion index for each public chain was calculated from normalized within-repertoire ranks of inferred template counts. A later analysis computed generation probabilities with a VDJ recombination model fitted to out-of-frame rearrangements, and checked the results against IGoR. In a later analysis, TCR-TCR, TCR-HLA and TCR-CMV co-occurrence was scored with hypergeometric tests, and a repertoire-size bias correction was applied to TCR pairs. To estimate false discovery rates, a later analysis permuted the HLA or CMV assignments 20 times. In a later analysis, co-occurring TCRs were grouped using DBSCAN, and TCRdist sequence similarity was added for clustering within HLA-allele-positive subsets. Co-occurrence clustering excluded repertoires with fewer than 30,000 or more than 120,000 public chains, plus five with anomalous nucleotide sharing. TCRdb re-hosts the immuneACCESS table, in-frame sequences only. Its copies lack some clones; in the studies checked, an unresolved V gene accounts for under half of them, and the cause for the rest is not known. D and trimming were read from the DNA, whereas the V and J calls and clone size are those reported in that table. The sample table contains under 150,000 clones; only one count was recorded for around 79% of them. The top ten clonotypes cover over 1.3% of the sample.

The cohort comprised some 680 healthy bone marrow donors. All cohort members were sampled while nominally healthy, although unrecorded immune exposures were likely present. The donor tested CMV seronegative and was one of the 352 seronegative cohort members. Every donor gave a peripheral blood sample, and the peripheral blood mononuclear cells from that sample were used for TCR beta sequencing. The Qiagen DNeasy Blood Extraction Kit was used to extract genomic DNA from the blood cell samples. On this clone itself: Its antigen remains unidentified. No base quality values were provided; no much bigger clone lies one nucleotide off.

The specimen was PBMCs. The sequence was collected from a woman aged 40-49 years in good health and CMV-seronegative.

The CDR3 has the sequence CASSLSDEQYF. The nucleotide sequence is TGTGCCAGCAGTTTAAGCGACGAGCAGTACTTC. The sequence is built from TRBV28 and TRBJ2-7; the D gene cannot be resolved reliably. The CDR3 covers 11 residues, taking in both the cysteine and the phenylalanine. This entry keeps only the CDR3 DNA: 33 bases, framed from base 1. Trimming at the junction amounts to 2 bases on V and 5 bases on J, and the germline ends lie 4 bases apart. From the germline V gene, CDR1 is MDHEN and CDR2 is SYDVKM. This CDR3, with the reference TRBV28 and TRBJ2-7 proteins standing in past its ends, gives the full variable domain DVKVTQSSRYLVKRTGEKVFLECVQDMDHENMFWYRQDPGLGLRLIYFSYDVKMKEKGDIPEGYSVSREKKERFSLILESASTNQTSMYLCASSLSDEQYFGPGTRLTVT.